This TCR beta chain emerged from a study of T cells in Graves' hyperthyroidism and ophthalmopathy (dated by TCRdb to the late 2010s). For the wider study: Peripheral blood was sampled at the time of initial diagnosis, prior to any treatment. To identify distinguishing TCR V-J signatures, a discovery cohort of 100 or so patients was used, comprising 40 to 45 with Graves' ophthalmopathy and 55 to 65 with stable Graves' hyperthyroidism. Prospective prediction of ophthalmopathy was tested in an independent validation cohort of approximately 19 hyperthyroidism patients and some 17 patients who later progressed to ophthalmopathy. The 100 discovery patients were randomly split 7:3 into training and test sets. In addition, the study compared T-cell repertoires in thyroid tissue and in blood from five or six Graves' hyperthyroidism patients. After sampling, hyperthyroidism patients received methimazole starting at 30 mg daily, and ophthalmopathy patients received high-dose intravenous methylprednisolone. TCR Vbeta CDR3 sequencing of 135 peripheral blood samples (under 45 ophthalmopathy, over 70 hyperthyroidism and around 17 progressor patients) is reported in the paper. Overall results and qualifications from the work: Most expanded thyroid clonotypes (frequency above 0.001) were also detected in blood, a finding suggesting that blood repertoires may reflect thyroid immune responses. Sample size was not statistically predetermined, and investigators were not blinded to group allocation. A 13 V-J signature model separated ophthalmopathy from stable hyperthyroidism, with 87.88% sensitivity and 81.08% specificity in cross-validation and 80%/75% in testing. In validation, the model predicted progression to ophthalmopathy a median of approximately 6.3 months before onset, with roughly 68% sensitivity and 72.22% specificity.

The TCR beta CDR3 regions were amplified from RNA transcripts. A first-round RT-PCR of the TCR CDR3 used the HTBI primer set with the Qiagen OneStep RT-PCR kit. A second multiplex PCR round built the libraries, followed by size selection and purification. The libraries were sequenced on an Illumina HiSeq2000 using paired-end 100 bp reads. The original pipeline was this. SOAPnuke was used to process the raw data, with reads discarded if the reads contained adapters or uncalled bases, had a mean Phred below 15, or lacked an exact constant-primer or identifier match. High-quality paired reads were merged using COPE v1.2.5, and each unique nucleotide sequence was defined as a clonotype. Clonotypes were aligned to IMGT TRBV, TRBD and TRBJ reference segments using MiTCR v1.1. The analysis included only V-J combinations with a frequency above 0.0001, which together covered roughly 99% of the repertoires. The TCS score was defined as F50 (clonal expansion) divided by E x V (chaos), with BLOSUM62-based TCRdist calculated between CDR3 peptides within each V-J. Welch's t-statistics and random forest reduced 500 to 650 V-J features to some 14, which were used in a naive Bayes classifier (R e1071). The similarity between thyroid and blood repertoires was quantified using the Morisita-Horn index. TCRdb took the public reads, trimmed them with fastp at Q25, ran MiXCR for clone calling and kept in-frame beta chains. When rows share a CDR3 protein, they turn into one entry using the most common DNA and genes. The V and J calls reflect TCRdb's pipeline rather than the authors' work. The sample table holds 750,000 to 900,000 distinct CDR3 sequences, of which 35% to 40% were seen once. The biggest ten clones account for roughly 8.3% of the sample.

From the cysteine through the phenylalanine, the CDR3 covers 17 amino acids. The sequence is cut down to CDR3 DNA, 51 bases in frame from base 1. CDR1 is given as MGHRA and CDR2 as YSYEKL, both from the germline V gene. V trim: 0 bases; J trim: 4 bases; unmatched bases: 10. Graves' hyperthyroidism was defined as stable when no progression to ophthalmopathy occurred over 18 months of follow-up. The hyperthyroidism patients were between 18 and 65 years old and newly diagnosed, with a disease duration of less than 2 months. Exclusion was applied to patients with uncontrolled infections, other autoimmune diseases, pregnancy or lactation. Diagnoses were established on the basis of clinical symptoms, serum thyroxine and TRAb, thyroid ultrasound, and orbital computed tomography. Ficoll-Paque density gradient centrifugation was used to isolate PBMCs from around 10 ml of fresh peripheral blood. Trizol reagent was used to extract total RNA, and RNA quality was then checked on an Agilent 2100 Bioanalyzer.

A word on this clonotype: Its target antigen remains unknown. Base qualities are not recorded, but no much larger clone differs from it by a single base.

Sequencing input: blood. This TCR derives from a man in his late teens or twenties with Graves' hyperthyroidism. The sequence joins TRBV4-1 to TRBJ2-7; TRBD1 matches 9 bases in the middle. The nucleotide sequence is TGCGCCAGCAGCCAAGACGGGTCGGGACAGGGTATATACGAGCAGTACTTC. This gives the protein CASSQDGSGQGIYEQYF.